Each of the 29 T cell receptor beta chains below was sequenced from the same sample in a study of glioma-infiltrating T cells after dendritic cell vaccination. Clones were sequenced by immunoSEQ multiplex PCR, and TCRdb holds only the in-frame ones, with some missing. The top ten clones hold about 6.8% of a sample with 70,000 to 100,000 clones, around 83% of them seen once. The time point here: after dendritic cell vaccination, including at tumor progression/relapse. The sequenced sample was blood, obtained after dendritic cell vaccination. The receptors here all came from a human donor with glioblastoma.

CDR3 coding DNA: TGTGCCAGTAGGTGGGGACTCAACCAGCCCCAGCATTTT. The encoded protein is CASRWGLNQPQHF. V usage is TRBV19 and J usage is TRBJ1-5; maybe TRBD1 (5 bases). V lost 6 bases and J 7 bases, leaving 13 bases between the germline ends. Per germline, CDR1 LNHDA and CDR2 SQIVND (reference sequence). CDR3 size: 13 residues.

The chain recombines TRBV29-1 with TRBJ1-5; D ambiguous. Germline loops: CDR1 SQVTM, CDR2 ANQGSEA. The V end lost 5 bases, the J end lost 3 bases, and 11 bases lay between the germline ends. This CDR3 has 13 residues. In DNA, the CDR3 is TGCAGCGTTCGAGCGGAATTCAATCAGCCCCAGCATTTT. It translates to CSVRAEFNQPQHF.

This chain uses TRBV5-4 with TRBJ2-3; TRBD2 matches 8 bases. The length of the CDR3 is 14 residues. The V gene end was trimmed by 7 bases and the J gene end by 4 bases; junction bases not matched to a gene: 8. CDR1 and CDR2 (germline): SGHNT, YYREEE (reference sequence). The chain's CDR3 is CASYGGGRADTQYF. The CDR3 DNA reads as TGTGCCAGCTACGGGGGGGGCCGGGCAGATACGCAGTATTTT.

DNA of the CDR3: TGTGCCAGCAGCTTGGGGCCTAACTATGGCTACACCTTC. It is translated as CASSLGPNYGYTF. V usage is TRBV5-6 and J usage is TRBJ1-2; D is undetermined. V lost 0 bases to trimming and J lost 0 bases, with 3 bases between them. The CDR3 runs 13 residues. Per the germline V gene, CDR1 is SGHDT and CDR2 is YYEEEE.

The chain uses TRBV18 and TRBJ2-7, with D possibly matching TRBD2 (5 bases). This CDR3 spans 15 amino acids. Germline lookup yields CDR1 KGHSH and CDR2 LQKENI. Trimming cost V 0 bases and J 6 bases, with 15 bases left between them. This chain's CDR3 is CASSPPESWRFEQYF. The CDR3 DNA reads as TGTGCCAGCTCACCACCGGAAAGTTGGAGGTTCGAGCAGTACTTC. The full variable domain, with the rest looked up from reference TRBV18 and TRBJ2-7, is NAGVMQNPRHLVRRRGQEARLRCSPMKGHSHVYWYRQLPEEGLKFMVYLQKENIIDESGMPKERFSAEFPKEGPSILRIQQVVRGDSAAYFCASSPPESWRFEQYFGPGTRLTVT.

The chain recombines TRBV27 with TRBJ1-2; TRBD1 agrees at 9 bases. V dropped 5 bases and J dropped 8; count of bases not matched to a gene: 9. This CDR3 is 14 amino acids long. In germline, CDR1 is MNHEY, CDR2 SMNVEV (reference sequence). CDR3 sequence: CASSQGQGSGGYTF. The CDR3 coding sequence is TGTGCCAGCAGTCAGGGACAGGGTTCCGGGGGCTACACCTTC.

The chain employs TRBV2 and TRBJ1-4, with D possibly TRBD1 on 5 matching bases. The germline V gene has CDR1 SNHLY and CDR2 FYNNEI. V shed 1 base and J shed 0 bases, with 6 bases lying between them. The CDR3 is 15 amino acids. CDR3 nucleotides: TGTGCCAGCAGTGAAGAGACAGCAACTAATGAAAAACTGTTTTTT. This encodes CASSEETATNEKLFF.

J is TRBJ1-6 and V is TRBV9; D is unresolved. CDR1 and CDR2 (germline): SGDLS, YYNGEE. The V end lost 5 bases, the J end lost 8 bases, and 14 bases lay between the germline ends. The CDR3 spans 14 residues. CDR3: CASRGWRGDSPLHF. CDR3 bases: TGTGCCAGCAGGGGGTGGCGCGGGGATTCACCCCTCCACTTT.

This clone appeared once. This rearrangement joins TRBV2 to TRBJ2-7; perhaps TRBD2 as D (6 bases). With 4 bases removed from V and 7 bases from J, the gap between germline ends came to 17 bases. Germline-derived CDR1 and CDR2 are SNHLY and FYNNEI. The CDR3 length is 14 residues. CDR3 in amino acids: CASSGQTRSGEQYF. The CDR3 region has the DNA TGTGCCAGCAGTGGACAGACAAGAAGCGGGGAGCAGTACTTC.

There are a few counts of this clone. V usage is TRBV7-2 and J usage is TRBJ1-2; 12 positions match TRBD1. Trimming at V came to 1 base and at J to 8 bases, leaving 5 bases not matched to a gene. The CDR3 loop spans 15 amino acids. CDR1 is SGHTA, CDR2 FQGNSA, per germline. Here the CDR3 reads CASSLVTGTGGGYTF. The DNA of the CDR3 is TGTGCCAGCAGCTTAGTGACCGGGACAGGGGGCGGCTACACCTTC.

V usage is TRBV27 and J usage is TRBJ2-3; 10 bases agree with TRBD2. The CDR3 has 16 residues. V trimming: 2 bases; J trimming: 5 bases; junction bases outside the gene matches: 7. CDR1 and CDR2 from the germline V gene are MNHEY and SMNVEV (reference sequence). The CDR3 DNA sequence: TGTGCCAGCAGTTTAATGGCTAGCGGGGGTCTAGATACGCAGTATTTT. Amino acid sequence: CASSLMASGGLDTQYF.

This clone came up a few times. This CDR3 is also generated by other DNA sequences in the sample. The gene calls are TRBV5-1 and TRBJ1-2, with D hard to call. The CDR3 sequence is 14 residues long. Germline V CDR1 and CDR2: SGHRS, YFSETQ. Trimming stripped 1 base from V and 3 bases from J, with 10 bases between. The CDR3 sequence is CASSLRQEDYGYTF. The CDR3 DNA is TGCGCCAGCAGCTTGAGGCAGGAGGACTATGGCTACACCTTC. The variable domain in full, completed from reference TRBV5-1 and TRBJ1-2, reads KAGVTQTPRYLIKTRGQQVTLSCSPISGHRSVSWYQQTPGQGLQFLFEYFSETQRNKGNFPGRFSGRQFSNSRSEMNVSTLELGDSALYLCASSLRQEDYGYTFGSGTRLTVV.

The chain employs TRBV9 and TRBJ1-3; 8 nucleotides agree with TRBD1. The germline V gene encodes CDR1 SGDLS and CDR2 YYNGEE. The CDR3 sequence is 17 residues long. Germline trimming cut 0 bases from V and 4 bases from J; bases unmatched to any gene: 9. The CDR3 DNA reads TGTGCCAGCAGCGTAGCCCCCCGGCAGGGGGCCGGAAACACCATATATTTT. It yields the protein CASSVAPRQGAGNTIYF.

For the CDR3, the DNA is TGTGCCAGCAGCTTATCTAGGAAGAACACTGAAGCTTTCTTT. Protein product: CASSLSRKNTEAFF. This chain joins TRBV7-9 and TRBJ1-1; D unclear. The CDR3 is 14 amino acids. Trimming removed 2 bases from V and 1 base from J, with 8 bases in between. The germline V gene has CDR1 SEHNR and CDR2 FQNEAQ (reference sequence).

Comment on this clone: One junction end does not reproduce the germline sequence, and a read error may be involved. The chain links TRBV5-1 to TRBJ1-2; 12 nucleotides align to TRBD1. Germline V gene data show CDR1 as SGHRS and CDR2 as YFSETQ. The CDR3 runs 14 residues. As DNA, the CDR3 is TGCGTCAGCAGCTCCGGGACAGGGGGCGGTGGCTACACCTTC. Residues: CVSSSGTGGGGYTF.

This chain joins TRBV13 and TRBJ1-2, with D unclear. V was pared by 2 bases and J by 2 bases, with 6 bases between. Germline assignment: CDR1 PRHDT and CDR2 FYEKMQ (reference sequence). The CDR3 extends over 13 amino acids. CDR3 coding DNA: TGTGCCAGCAGCTTACAGGCAAACTATGGCTACACCTTC. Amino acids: CASSLQANYGYTF.

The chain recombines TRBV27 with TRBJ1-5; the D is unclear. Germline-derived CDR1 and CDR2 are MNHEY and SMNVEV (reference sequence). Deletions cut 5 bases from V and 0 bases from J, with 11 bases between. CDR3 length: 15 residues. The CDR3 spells CASSAIRNSNQPQHF. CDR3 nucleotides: TGTGCCAGCAGTGCAATTAGAAATAGCAATCAGCCCCAGCATTTT.

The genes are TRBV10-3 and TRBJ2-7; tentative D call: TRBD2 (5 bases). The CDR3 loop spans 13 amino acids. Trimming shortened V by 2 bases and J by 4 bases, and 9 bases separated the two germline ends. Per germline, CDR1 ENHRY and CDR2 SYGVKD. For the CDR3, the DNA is TGTGCCATCAGTGAGGAACGCGGGTACGAGCAGTACTTC. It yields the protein CAISEERGYEQYF.

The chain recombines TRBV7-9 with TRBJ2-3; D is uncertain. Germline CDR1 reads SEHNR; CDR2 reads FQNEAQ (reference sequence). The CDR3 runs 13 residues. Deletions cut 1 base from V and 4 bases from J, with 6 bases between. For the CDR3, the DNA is TGTGCCAGCAGCTTAGGGGCTGCAGATACGCAGTATTTT. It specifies CASSLGAADTQYF.

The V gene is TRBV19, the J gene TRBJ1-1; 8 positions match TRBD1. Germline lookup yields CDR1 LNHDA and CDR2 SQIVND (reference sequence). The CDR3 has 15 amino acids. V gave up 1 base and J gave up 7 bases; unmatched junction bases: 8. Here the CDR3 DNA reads TGTGCCAGTAGTATAGGGGGCAGGGGGCAAGGTGAAGCTTTCTTT. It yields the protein CASSIGGRGQGEAFF.

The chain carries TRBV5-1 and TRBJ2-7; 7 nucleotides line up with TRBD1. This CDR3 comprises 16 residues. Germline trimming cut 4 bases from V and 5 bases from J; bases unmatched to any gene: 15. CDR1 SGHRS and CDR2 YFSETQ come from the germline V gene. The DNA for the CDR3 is TGCGCCAGCAGCCCGGACAGGAGCCCTGCCGTAGACGAGCAGTACTTC. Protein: CASSPDRSPAVDEQYF.

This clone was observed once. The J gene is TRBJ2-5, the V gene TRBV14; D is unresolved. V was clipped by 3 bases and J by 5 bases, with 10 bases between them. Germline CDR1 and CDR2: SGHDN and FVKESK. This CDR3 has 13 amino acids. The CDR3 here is CASSQNFRETQYF. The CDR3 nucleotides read TGTGCCAGCAGCCAGAATTTCAGGGAGACCCAGTACTTC. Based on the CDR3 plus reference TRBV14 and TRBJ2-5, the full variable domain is EAGVTQFPSHSVIEKGQTVTLRCDPISGHDNLYWYRRVMGKEIKFLLHFVKESKQDESGMPNNRFLAERTGGTYSTLKVQPAELEDSGVYFCASSQNFRETQYFGPGTRLLVL.

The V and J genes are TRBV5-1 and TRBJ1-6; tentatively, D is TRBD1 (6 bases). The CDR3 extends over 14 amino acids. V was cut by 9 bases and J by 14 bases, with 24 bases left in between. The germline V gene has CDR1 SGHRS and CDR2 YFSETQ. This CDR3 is CATPREEGGLTLHF. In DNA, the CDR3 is TGCGCCACCCCCCGGGAGGAAGGGGGTCTAACCCTCCACTTT.

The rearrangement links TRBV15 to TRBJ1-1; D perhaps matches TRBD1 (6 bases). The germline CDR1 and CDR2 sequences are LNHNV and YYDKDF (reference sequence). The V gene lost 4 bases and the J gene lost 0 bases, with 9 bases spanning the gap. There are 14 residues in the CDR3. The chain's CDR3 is CATSKGGVNTEAFF. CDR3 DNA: TGTGCCACCAGCAAGGGGGGGGTGAACACTGAAGCTTTCTTT.

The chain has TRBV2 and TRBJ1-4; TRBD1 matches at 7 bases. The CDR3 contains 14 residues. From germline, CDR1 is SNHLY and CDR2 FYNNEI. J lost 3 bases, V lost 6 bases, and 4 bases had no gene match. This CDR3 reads CASRETGSNEKLFF. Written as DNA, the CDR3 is TGTGCCAGCAGGGAGACAGGGTCTAATGAAAAACTGTTTTTT.

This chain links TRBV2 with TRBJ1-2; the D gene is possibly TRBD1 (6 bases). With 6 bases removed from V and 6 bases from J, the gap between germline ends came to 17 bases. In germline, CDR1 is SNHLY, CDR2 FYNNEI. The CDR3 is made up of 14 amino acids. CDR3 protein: CASSLTGYGDGYTF. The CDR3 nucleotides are TGTGCCAGCAGCTTGACAGGCTACGGGGATGGCTACACCTTC.

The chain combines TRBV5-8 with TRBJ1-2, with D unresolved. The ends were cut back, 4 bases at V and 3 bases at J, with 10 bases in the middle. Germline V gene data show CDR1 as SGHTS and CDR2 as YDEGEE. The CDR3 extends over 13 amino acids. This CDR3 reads CASSPDGDYGYTF. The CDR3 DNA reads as TGTGCCAGCAGCCCCGACGGGGACTATGGCTACACCTTC.

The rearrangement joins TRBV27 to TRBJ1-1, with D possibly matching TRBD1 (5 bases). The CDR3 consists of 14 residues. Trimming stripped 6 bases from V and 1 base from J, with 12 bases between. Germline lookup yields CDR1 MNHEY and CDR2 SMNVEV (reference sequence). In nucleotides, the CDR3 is TGTGCCAGCAGCCAACAGGAGTCGAACACTGAAGCTTTCTTT. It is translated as CASSQQESNTEAFF.

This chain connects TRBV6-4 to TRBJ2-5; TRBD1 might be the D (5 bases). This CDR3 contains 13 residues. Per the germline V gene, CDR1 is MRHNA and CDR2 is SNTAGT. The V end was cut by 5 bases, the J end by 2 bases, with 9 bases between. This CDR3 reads CASSRTPQETQYF. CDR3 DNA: TGTGCCAGCAGTCGGACACCACAAGAGACCCAGTACTTC.